These T cell receptor beta chains were read from a single sample in a study of blood T cell repertoires in COVID-19. Sequenced by immunoSEQ multiplex PCR; TCRdb stores in-frame clones only, minus some. The sample lists 210,000 or so clones; 80% to 90% were seen once. The sample comprised peripheral blood. All receptors derive from a woman of 80 years or more with active or convalescent COVID-19. Each CDR3 is given with its conserved first and last residue. A D gene is named only where the DNA matches it firmly. Size is omitted from some rows. Given values are once, few, many or a class for expanded clones.

D gene: NA
V gene: TRBV6-5
J gene: TRBJ2-7
clone size: NA
CDR3 protein: CASSSWGRGEQYF
CDR3 DNA: TGTGCCAGCAGTTCGTGGGGGCGCGGCGAGCAGTACTTC

D gene: TRBD2
V gene: TRBV6-5
J gene: TRBJ2-5
clone size: NA
CDR3 protein: CASRFATSGQETQYF
CDR3 DNA: TGTGCCAGCAGGTTTGCTACTAGCGGACAAGAGACCCAGTACTTC

D gene: NA
V gene: TRBV4-1
J gene: TRBJ1-1
clone size: NA
CDR3 protein: CASSQRGQLNTEAFF
CDR3 DNA: TGCGCCAGCAGCCAAAGAGGACAGTTGAACACTGAAGCTTTCTTT

D gene: TRBD1
V gene: TRBV7-2
J gene: TRBJ1-6
clone size: NA
CDR3 protein: CASSSDRVSPLHF
CDR3 DNA: TGTGCCAGCAGCTCTGACAGGGTTTCACCCCTCCACTTT

D gene: NA
V gene: TRBV29-1
J gene: TRBJ1-2
clone size: once
CDR3 protein: CSAEQGSRGGYTF
CDR3 DNA: TGCAGCGCCGAGCAGGGATCCCGGGGGGGCTACACCTTC

D gene: NA
V gene: TRBV5-1
J gene: TRBJ2-1
clone size: NA
CDR3 protein: CASSLVLADEQFF
CDR3 DNA: TGCGCCAGCAGCTTGGTTCTAGCCGATGAGCAGTTCTTC

D gene: NA
V gene: TRBV7-2
J gene: TRBJ1-2
clone size: NA
CDR3 protein: CASSLRGRVPGYGYTF
CDR3 DNA: TGTGCCAGCAGCTTAAGGGGCCGGGTCCCAGGGTATGGCTACACCTTC

D gene: TRBD1
V gene: TRBV6-5
J gene: TRBJ1-2
clone size: NA
CDR3 protein: CASSTRDRGRDGYTF
CDR3 DNA: TGTGCCAGCAGTACCCGGGACAGGGGGCGGGACGGCTACACCTTC

D gene: TRBD1
V gene: TRBV5-5
J gene: TRBJ1-6
clone size: NA
CDR3 protein: CASSGRTGAGSSYNSPLHF
CDR3 DNA: TGTGCCAGCAGCGGCAGGACAGGGGCTGGAAGCTCCTATAATTCACCCCTCCACTTT

D gene: NA
V gene: TRBV18
J gene: TRBJ2-7
clone size: NA
CDR3 protein: CASSSTSYEQYF
CDR3 DNA: TGTGCCAGCTCAAGCACTTCCTACGAGCAGTACTTC

D gene: TRBD1
V gene: TRBV19
J gene: TRBJ2-7
clone size: NA
CDR3 protein: CASSIQGAYEQYF
CDR3 DNA: TGTGCCAGTAGTATTCAGGGGGCCTACGAGCAGTACTTC

D gene: NA
V gene: TRBV2
J gene: TRBJ1-1
clone size: NA
CDR3 protein: CASSGQPGMGAFF
CDR3 DNA: TGTGCCAGCAGCGGACAGCCTGGGATGGGAGCTTTCTTT

D gene: TRBD2
V gene: TRBV4-1
J gene: TRBJ2-3
clone size: NA
CDR3 protein: CASSQEGSGVLGLAGGDTQYF
CDR3 DNA: TGCGCCAGCAGCCAAGAGGGGTCTGGGGTACTTGGACTAGCGGGGGGAGATACGCAGTATTTT

D gene: NA
V gene: TRBV5-1
J gene: TRBJ1-1
clone size: NA
CDR3 protein: CASSLSLVAFF
CDR3 DNA: TGCGCCAGCAGCTTGTCCCTCGTAGCTTTCTTT

D gene: NA
V gene: TRBV30
J gene: TRBJ1-5
clone size: NA
CDR3 protein: CAWGGGFSNQPQHF
CDR3 DNA: TGTGCCTGGGGAGGAGGTTTTAGCAATCAGCCCCAGCATTTT

D gene: TRBD1
V gene: TRBV29-1
J gene: TRBJ2-2
clone size: NA
CDR3 protein: CSGGQGKTGELFF
CDR3 DNA: TGCAGCGGGGGACAGGGGAAGACCGGGGAGCTGTTTTTT

D gene: NA
V gene: TRBV21-1
J gene: TRBJ2-1
clone size: NA
CDR3 protein: CASSKPGLAGVNEQFF
CDR3 DNA: TGTGCCAGCAGCAAACCAGGGCTAGCGGGAGTCAATGAGCAGTTCTTC

D gene: NA
V gene: TRBV2
J gene: TRBJ2-7
clone size: NA
CDR3 protein: CASSAGPQEQYF
CDR3 DNA: TGTGCCAGCAGTGCAGGCCCCCAGGAGCAGTACTTC

D gene: NA
V gene: TRBV5-6
J gene: TRBJ1-5
clone size: NA
CDR3 protein: CASSLAGDQPQHF
CDR3 DNA: TGTGCCAGCAGCTTGGCCGGGGATCAGCCCCAGCATTTT

D gene: NA
V gene: TRBV7-9
J gene: TRBJ2-3
clone size: NA
CDR3 protein: CASNAGANTQYF
CDR3 DNA: TGTGCCAGCAACGCAGGGGCGAATACGCAGTATTTT

D gene: NA
V gene: TRBV2
J gene: TRBJ2-1
clone size: NA
CDR3 protein: CASSGTRLIWEQFF
CDR3 DNA: TGTGCCAGCAGCGGAACGCGGTTGATTTGGGAGCAGTTCTTC